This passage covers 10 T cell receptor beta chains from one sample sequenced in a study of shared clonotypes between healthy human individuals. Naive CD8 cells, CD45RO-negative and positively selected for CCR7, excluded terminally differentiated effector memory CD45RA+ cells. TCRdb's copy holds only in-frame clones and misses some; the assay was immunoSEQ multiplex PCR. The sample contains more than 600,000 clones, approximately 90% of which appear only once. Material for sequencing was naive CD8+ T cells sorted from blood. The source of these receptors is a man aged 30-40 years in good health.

The CDR3 sequence: CASSLRVYSYEQYF. The DNA for the CDR3 is TGTGCCAGCAGCTTACGTGTATACTCCTACGAGCAGTACTTC. The rearrangement links TRBV7-8 to TRBJ2-7, with D hard to call. Germline V gives CDR1 SGHVS, CDR2 FQNEAQ. V shed 2 bases and J shed 0 bases, with 8 bases lying between them. The CDR3 is 14 residues long.

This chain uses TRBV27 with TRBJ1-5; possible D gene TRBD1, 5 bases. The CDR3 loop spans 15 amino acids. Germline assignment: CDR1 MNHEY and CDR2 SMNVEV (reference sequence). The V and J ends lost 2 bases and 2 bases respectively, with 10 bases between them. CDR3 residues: CASSLGAFGNQPQHF. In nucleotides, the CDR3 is TGTGCCAGCAGTTTAGGGGCTTTTGGCAATCAGCCCCAGCATTTT.

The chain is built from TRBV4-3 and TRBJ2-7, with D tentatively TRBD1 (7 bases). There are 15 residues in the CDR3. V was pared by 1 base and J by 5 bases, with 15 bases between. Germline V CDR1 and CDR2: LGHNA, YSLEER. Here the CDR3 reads CASSQAGRGVDEQYF. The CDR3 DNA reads TGCGCCAGCAGCCAAGCGGGCAGGGGGGTCGACGAGCAGTACTTC.

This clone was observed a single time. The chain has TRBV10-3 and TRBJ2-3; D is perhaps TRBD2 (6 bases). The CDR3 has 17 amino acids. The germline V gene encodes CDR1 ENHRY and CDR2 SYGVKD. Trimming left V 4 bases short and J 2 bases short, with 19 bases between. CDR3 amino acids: CAISVQAGPSATDTQYF. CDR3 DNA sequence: TGTGCCATCAGTGTTCAGGCAGGTCCTAGCGCCACAGATACGCAGTATTTT.

The CDR3 DNA reads TGTGCCAGCAGCTTAATCTTCCGGTACGAGCAGTACTTC. Encoded protein: CASSLIFRYEQYF. This chain joins TRBV11-2 and TRBJ2-7; D gene unclear. The CDR3 sequence is 13 residues long. CDR1 and CDR2 from the germline V gene are SGHAT and FQNNGV. V lost 2 bases, J lost 4 bases, and 9 bases lay in between.

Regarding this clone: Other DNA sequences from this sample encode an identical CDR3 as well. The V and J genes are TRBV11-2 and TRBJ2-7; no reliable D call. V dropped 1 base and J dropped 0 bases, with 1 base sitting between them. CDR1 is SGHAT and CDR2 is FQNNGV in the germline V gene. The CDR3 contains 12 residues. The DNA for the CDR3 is TGTGCCAGCAGCTTAGGCTCCTACGAGCAGTACTTC. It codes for CASSLGSYEQYF.

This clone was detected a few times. CDR3 sequence (DNA): TGCGCCAGCAGCCAAGGAGAGAACACTGAAGCTTTCTTT. Its protein product is CASSQGENTEAFF. The rearrangement uses TRBV4-3 and TRBJ1-1; D uncertain. The CDR3 extends over 13 amino acids. V shed 1 base and J shed 1 base, with 4 bases lying between them. Germline V gives CDR1 LGHNA, CDR2 YSLEER.

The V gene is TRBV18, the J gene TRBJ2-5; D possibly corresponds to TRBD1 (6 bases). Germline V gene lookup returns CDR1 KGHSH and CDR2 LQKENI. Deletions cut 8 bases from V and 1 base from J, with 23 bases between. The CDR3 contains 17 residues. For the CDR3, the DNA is TGTGCCAGCCATGATCCTAGGAATGGACAGTTCCAAGAGACCCAGTACTTC. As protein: CASHDPRNGQFQETQYF. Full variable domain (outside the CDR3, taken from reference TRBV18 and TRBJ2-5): NAGVMQNPRHLVRRRGQEARLRCSPMKGHSHVYWYRQLPEEGLKFMVYLQKENIIDESGMPKERFSAEFPKEGPSILRIQQVVRGDSAAYFCASHDPRNGQFQETQYFGPGTRLLVL.

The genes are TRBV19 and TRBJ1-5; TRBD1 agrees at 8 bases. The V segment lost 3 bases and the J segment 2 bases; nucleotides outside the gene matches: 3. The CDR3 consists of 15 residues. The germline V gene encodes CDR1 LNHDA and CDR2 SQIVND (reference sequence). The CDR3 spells CASSIMTGGNQPQHF. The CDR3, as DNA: TGTGCCAGTAGTATCATGACAGGGGGCAATCAGCCCCAGCATTTT.

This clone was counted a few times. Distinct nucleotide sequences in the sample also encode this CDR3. CDR3 in DNA: TGCAGTGCTAGGGATTACACTGAAGCTTTCTTT. Translation gives CSARDYTEAFF. This chain connects TRBV20-1 to TRBJ1-1, with unresolved D. Germline-derived CDR1 and CDR2 are DFQATT and SNEGSKA (reference sequence). Trimming cost V 3 bases and J 3 bases, with 5 bases left between them. CDR3 size: 11 residues.